A selection of T cell receptor beta chains follows, all from one sample in a study of T cell repertoires in cytomegalovirus infection. MiXCR was run by TCRdb on the reads, yielding one entry per CDR3 protein. The sample includes 680,000 or so distinct CDR3 sequences, 35% to 45% of them seen just once. The sequencing sample was made of PBMCs. Receptors were obtained from a human donor in good health (CMV status not recorded). Some clones in this sample may be carry-over from other donors' samples. Both conserved end residues are part of each CDR3. Each record gives: clone size, D gene, V gene, J gene, CDR3 protein, CDR3 DNA. A D gene is named only where the DNA matches it firmly. The listing skips clone size in some rows; elsewhere it reads once, few, many or a size class.

.	.	TRBV7-2	TRBJ1-5	CASSATGQIQPQHF	TGTGCCAGCAGCGCAACAGGACAGATTCAGCCCCAGCATTTT
many	TRBD2	TRBV7-2	TRBJ2-1	CASSLVPLAGGPGEQFF	TGTGCCAGCAGCTTAGTTCCCCTAGCGGGAGGGCCTGGTGAGCAGTTCTTC
few	.	TRBV12-3/TRBV12-4	TRBJ2-3	CASSPGRVYTDTQYF	TGTGCCAGCAGTCCGGGACGGGTTTACACAGATACGCAGTATTTT
.	TRBD1	TRBV3-1	TRBJ1-2	CASSPYEGTGLGYTF	TGTGCCAGCAGCCCGTACGAGGGGACAGGGCTTGGCTACACCTTC
few	.	TRBV5-1	TRBJ2-3	CASSLERGRSTDTQYF	TGCGCCAGCAGCTTGGAAAGGGGCAGAAGCACAGATACGCAGTATTTT
.	.	TRBV2	TRBJ2-6	CASRETSGANVLTF	TGTGCCAGCCGAGAGACCTCCGGGGCCAACGTCCTGACTTTC
.	.	TRBV19	TRBJ1-5	CASSIVSWAAENQPQHF	TGTGCCAGTAGTATAGTTTCCTGGGCAGCGGAAAATCAGCCCCAGCATTTT
.	.	TRBV29-1	TRBJ2-7	CSVGDGSSYEQYF	TGCAGCGTTGGGGACGGGAGCTCCTACGAGCAGTACTTC
few	TRBD2	TRBV6-6	TRBJ2-7	CASAGVSGEQYF	TGTGCCAGTGCGGGAGTTAGCGGCGAGCAGTACTTC
few	.	TRBV20-1	TRBJ2-1	CSGWKSSYNEQFF	TGCAGTGGCTGGAAAAGCTCCTACAATGAGCAGTTCTTC
.	.	TRBV18	TRBJ1-6	CASSPRREQYNSPLHF	TGTGCCAGCTCACCAAGGAGGGAGCAATATAATTCACCCCTCCACTTT
.	.	TRBV6-6	TRBJ1-1	CASSYAPGTVNTEAFF	TGTGCCAGCAGTTACGCCCCCGGGACGGTGAACACTGAAGCTTTCTTT
.	TRBD2	TRBV7-2	TRBJ2-3	CARRYSGADTQYF	TGTGCCAGAAGGTATAGCGGGGCAGATACGCAGTATTTT
.	.	TRBV7-9	TRBJ1-1	CASSSEGVLNTEAFF	TGTGCCAGCAGCTCGGAGGGGGTTCTGAACACTGAAGCTTTCTTT
.	.	TRBV2	TRBJ1-4	CASKMNPTNEKLFF	TGTGCCAGCAAGATGAATCCAACTAATGAAAAACTGTTTTTT
.	.	TRBV11-2	TRBJ2-1	CASSYTPGAAGNEQFF	TGTGCCAGCAGCTACACCCCCGGGGCAGCCGGCAATGAGCAGTTCTTC
many	.	TRBV11-2	TRBJ1-6	CASSRAMGRGDSPLHF	TGTGCCAGCAGTCGTGCGATGGGACGAGGGGACTCACCCCTCCACTTT
.	TRBD2	TRBV20-1	TRBJ2-7	CSATTSGRAYEQYF	TGCAGTGCAACTACTAGCGGGAGGGCCTACGAGCAGTACTTC
.	TRBD1	TRBV5-1	TRBJ1-3	CASSLTHGQGPRGNTIYF	TGCGCCAGCAGCCTGACCCATGGACAGGGGCCTAGGGGAAACACCATATATTTT
.	TRBD2	TRBV19	TRBJ2-7	CATISRTSGAYEQYF	TGTGCCACTATATCCAGGACTAGCGGTGCCTACGAGCAGTACTTC
.	TRBD1	TRBV20-1	TRBJ2-1	CSARPLTGSSYNEQFF	TGCAGTGCTAGACCACTGACAGGGAGCTCCTACAATGAGCAGTTCTTC
.	TRBD1	TRBV28	TRBJ2-4	CASSDRTGRRGSDGKNIQYF	TGTGCCAGCAGTGACAGGACAGGGAGGAGGGGAAGTGACGGCAAAAACATTCAGTACTTC
.	TRBD1	TRBV29-1	TRBJ1-1	CSVVRSQGEWAFF	TGCAGCGTTGTAAGGTCACAGGGGGAGTGGGCTTTCTTT
few	.	TRBV14	TRBJ1-6	CASSLWGRKYSPLHF	TGTGCCAGCAGCCTCTGGGGGCGAAAGTATTCACCCCTCCACTTT
.	.	TRBV27	TRBJ1-1	CASSLKAGRPPIEAFF	TGTGCCAGCAGTTTAAAGGCTGGCAGGCCTCCGATTGAAGCTTTCTTT
.	TRBD1	TRBV12-3/TRBV12-4	TRBJ2-5	CASSSGTGFGTQYF	TGTGCCAGCAGTTCAGGGACAGGGTTTGGGACCCAGTACTTC
.	TRBD1	TRBV18	TRBJ1-2	CASSLDRGSLYGYTF	TGTGCCAGCTCTCTTGACAGGGGTTCTCTCTATGGCTACACCTTC
.	TRBD1	TRBV20-1	TRBJ2-1	CSARGRQGLSYNEQFF	TGCAGTGCTAGAGGGAGACAGGGGCTATCCTACAATGAGCAGTTCTTC
.	.	TRBV12-3/TRBV12-4	TRBJ1-2	CASSSAGLEANYGYTF	TGTGCCAGCAGTTCAGCCGGCCTGGAGGCTAACTATGGCTACACCTTC
.	.	TRBV10-3	TRBJ1-1	CAISVQGLGHTEAFF	TGTGCCATCAGTGTCCAGGGGCTCGGTCACACTGAAGCTTTCTTT
.	.	TRBV7-8	TRBJ1-1	CASTFVVGDLNTEDFF	TGTGCCAGCACCTTCGTGGTGGGGGACCTGAACACTGAAGATTTCTTT
.	TRBD1	TRBV24-1	TRBJ1-5	CATAGQGGNQPQHF	TGTGCCACCGCCGGACAGGGAGGCAATCAGCCCCAGCATTTT
.	.	TRBV4-1	TRBJ2-5	CASSHGEFQETQYF	TGCGCCAGCAGCCACGGGGAATTCCAAGAGACCCAGTACTTC
once	TRBD1	TRBV28	TRBJ2-7	CASSSPGQVSGQYF	TGTGCCAGCAGTTCTCCGGGACAGGTTTCTGGTCAGTACTTC
.	TRBD2	TRBV20-1	TRBJ2-7	CSARDTSAYILYEQYF	TGCAGTGCTAGGGACACTAGCGCATACATCCTCTACGAGCAGTACTTC
.	.	TRBV7-9	TRBJ2-5	CASSLPGPVKETQYF	TGTGCCAGCAGCTTACCCGGTCCGGTTAAGGAGACCCAGTACTTC
many	.	TRBV12-3/TRBV12-4	TRBJ2-5	CASGQQETQYF	TGTGCCAGCGGACAGCAAGAGACCCAGTACTTC
.	.	TRBV19	TRBJ2-2	CASMTGHVLFTGELFF	TGTGCCAGTATGACGGGACACGTCCTTTTCACCGGGGAGCTGTTTTTT
.	.	TRBV15	TRBJ1-4	CATSKDGTDNEKLFF	TGTGCCACCAGTAAGGACGGAACCGATAATGAAAAACTGTTTTTT
.	.	TRBV28	TRBJ1-5	CASKGQHQPQHF	TGTGCCAGCAAGGGTCAACATCAGCCCCAGCATTTT
.	TRBD2	TRBV7-2	TRBJ2-3	CASSWRGGLTDTQYF	TGTGCCAGCAGCTGGCGCGGGGGGTTGACAGATACGCAGTATTTT
.	.	TRBV5-4	TRBJ1-3	CASSFAGGPGNTIYF	TGTGCCAGCAGCTTTGCGGGAGGGCCTGGAAACACCATATATTTT
few	.	TRBV6-1	TRBJ1-1	CASSSSRRAEAFF	TGTGCCAGCAGTTCCTCCCGGCGGGCTGAAGCTTTCTTT
.	TRBD2	TRBV27	TRBJ2-4	CASSIEPGGIQYF	TGTGCCAGCAGTATAGAGCCGGGGGGCATTCAGTACTTC
.	TRBD1	TRBV6-1	TRBJ1-1	CASSDEGQGGTEAFF	TGTGCCAGCAGTGACGAGGGACAGGGGGGCACTGAAGCTTTCTTT
few	TRBD1	TRBV12-3/TRBV12-4	TRBJ1-5	CASSRGQGARQPQHF	TGTGCCAGCAGCCGGGGACAGGGGGCGCGTCAGCCCCAGCATTTT
.	.	TRBV6-1	TRBJ1-1	CASSDGAFSTEAFF	TGTGCCAGCAGTGATGGGGCGTTTAGTACTGAAGCTTTCTTT
.	.	TRBV25-1	TRBJ2-1	CASSDGFYNEQFF	TGTGCCAGCAGTGACGGGTTCTACAATGAGCAGTTCTTC